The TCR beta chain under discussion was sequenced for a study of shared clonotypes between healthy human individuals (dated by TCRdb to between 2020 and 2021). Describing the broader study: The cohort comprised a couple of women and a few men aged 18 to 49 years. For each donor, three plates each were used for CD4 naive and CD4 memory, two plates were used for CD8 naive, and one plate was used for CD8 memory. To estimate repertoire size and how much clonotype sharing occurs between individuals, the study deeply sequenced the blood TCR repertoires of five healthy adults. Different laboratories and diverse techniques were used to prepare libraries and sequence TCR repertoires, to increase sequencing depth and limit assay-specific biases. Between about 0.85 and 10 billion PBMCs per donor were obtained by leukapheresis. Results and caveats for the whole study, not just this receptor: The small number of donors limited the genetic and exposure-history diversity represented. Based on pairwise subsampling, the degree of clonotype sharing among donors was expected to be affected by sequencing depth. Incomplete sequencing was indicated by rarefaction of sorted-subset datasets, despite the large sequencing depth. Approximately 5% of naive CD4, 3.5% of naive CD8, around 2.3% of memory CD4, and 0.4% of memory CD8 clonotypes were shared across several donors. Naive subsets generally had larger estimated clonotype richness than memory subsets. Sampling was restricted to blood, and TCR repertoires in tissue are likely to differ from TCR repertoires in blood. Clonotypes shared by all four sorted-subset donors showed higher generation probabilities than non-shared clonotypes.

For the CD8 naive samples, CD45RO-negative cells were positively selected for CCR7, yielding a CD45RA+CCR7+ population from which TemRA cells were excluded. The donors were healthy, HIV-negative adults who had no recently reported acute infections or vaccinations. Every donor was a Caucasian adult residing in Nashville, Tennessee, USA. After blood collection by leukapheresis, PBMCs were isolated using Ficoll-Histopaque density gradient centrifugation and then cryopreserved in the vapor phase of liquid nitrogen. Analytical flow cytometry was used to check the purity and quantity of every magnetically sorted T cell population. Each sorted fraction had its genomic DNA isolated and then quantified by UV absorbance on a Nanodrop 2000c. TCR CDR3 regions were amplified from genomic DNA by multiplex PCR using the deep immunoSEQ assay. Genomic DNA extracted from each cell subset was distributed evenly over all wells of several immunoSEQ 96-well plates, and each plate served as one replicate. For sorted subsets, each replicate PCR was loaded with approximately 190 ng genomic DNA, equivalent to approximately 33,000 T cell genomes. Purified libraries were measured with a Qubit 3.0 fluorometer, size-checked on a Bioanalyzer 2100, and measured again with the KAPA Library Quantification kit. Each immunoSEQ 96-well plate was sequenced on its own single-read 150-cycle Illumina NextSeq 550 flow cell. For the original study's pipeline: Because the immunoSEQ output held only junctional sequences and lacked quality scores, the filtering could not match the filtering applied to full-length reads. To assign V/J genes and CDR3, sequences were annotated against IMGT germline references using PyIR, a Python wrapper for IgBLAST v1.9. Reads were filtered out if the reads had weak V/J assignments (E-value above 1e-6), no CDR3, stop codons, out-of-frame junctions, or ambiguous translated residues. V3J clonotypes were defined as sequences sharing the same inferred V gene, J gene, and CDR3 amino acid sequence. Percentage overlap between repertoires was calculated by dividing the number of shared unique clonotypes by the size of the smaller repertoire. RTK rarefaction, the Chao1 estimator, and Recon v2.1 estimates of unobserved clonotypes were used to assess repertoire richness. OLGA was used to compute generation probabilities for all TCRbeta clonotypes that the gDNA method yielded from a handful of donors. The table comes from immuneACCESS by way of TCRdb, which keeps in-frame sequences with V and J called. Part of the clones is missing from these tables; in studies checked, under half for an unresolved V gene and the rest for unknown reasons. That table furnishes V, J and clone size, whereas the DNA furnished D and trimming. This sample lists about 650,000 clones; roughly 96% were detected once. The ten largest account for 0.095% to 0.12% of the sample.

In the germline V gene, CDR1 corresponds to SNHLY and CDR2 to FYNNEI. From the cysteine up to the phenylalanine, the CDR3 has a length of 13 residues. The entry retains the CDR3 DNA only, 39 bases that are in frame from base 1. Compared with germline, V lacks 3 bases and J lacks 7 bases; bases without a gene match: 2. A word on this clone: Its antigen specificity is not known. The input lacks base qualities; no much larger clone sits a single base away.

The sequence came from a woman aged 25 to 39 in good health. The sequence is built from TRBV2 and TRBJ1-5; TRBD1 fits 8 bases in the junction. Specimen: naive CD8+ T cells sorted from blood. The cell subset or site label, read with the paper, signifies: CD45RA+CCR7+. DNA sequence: TGTGCCAGCAGTGACAGGGGGCAACAGCCCCAGCATTTT. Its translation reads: CASSDRGQQPQHF.